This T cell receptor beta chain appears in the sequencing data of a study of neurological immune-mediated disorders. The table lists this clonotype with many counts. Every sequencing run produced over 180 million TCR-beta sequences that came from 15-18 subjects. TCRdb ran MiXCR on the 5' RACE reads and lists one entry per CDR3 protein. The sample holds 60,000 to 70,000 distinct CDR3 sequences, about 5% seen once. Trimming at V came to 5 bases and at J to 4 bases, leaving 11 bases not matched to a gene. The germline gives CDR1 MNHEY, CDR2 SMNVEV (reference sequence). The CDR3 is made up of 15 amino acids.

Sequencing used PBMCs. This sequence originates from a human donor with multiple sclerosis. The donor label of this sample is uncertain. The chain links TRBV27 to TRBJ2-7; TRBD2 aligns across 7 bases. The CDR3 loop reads CASSLLGLGRYEQYF. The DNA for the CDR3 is TGTGCCAGCAGTCTCCTCGGACTAGGCCGGTACGAGCAGTACTTC.